This T cell receptor beta chain was recovered during a study of blood T cell repertoires in COVID-19. J gave up 7 bases and V 0 bases, and 5 bases lay outside the gene matches. Germline CDR1 and CDR2: SGHRS and YFSETQ. The CDR3 runs 15 residues. Authors' processing steps: Amplification of reference gene primers provided the estimated nucleated cell counts. Only in-frame clones appear in the TCRdb table, and some are missing; sequencing was by immunoSEQ multiplex PCR. V, J and clone size are those of that table, while D and trimming were read from the DNA. The sample records 86,000 or so clones, roughly 86% being singletons.

This receptor was obtained from a woman aged 80 or over with acute or convalescent COVID-19. This chain uses TRBV5-1 with TRBJ2-4; 9 positions match TRBD1. Sequencing used peripheral blood. CDR3 coding DNA: TGCGCCAGCAGCTTGGAACAGGGGGCGCCGAACATTCAGTACTTC. Encoded protein: CASSLEQGAPNIQYF.